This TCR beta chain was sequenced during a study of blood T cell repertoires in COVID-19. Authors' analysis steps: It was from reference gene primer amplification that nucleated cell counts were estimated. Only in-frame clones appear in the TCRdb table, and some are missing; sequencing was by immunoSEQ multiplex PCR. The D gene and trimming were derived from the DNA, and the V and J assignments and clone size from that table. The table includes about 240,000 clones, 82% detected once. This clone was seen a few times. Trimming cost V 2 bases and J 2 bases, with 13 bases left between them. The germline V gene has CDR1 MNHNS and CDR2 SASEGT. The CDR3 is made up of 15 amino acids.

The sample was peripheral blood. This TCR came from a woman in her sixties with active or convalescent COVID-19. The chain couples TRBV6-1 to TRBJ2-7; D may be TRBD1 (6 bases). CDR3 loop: CASSEPGHRTYEQYF. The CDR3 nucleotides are TGTGCCAGCAGTGAACCGGGACACCGAACCTACGAGCAGTACTTC.